A single count supports the clone carrying this T cell receptor beta chain. Methods used by the authors: Amplification of reference gene primers provided the estimated nucleated cell counts. Profiling relied on immunoSEQ multiplex PCR, and the TCRdb table lists in-frame clones only, not all of them. V, J and clone size reflect that table, while D and trimming were determined from the DNA. The table shows approximately 170,000 clones, with less than 90% occurring only once. Per germline, CDR1 SGHRS and CDR2 YFSETQ. This CDR3 contains 15 residues. Trimming pared 4 bases from V and 2 bases from J, leaving 16 bases between. The data were taken from a study of blood T cell repertoires in COVID-19. Study-level information: The United States, Italy and Spain were the sources of the acute and convalescent COVID-19 samples. Sample material is recorded as cDNA or gDNA derived from T cells, B-cell-depleted T cells, or PBMCs.

The sequence derives from a man aged 30 to 39 with acute or convalescent COVID-19. The specimen sequenced was peripheral blood. The genes are TRBV5-1 and TRBJ2-7; D might be TRBD1 (6 bases). The CDR3 region is CASSLRTERTYEQYF. The CDR3 DNA is TGCGCCAGCAGCCTTCGGACAGAGAGGACCTACGAGCAGTACTTC.